The 25 T cell receptor beta chains below come from one sample, sequenced in a study of blood T cell repertoires in COVID-19. Assay used: immunoSEQ multiplex PCR; TCRdb lists only in-frame clones, some missing. The repertoire holds over 90,000 clones, with more than 80% as singletons. The sample taken for sequencing was peripheral blood. These receptors all stem from a man older than 75 with COVID-19, enrolled during active disease.

The chain employs TRBV29-1 and TRBJ2-7, with 7 positions matching TRBD2. The germline V gene has CDR1 SQVTM and CDR2 ANQGSEA. V gave up 5 bases and J gave up 2 bases; unmatched junction bases: 9. The CDR3 extends over 14 amino acids. This CDR3 reads CSVLTSENAYEQYF. CDR3 sequence (DNA): TGCAGCGTTCTCACTAGCGAGAATGCCTACGAGCAGTACTTC.

V usage is TRBV15 and J usage is TRBJ1-4; D is perhaps TRBD1 (6 bases). Germline-derived CDR1 and CDR2 are LNHNV and YYDKDF (reference sequence). Trimming removed 0 bases at V and 5 bases at J, with 16 bases between. This CDR3 is built from 17 residues. CDR3 residues: CATSRDPPGHGNEKLFF. CDR3 in DNA: TGTGCCACCAGCAGAGACCCACCGGGACATGGGAATGAAAAACTGTTTTTT.

The DNA of the CDR3 is TGTGCCAGCAGTCAGGACAGGGGAAATAATTCACCCCTCCACTTT. Its protein is CASSQDRGNNSPLHF. The rearrangement uses TRBV6-6 and TRBJ1-6; TRBD1 matches 9 bases. Germline V gene lookup returns CDR1 MNHNY and CDR2 SVGAGI (reference sequence). J gave up 5 bases and V 5 bases, and 4 bases lay outside the gene matches. There are 15 residues in the CDR3.

This chain uses TRBV30 with TRBJ1-2; the D is unclear. Germline V gene sequence: CDR1 GTSNPN, CDR2 SVGIG (reference sequence). The V and J ends lost 4 bases and 7 bases respectively, with 16 bases between them. The CDR3 runs to 13 residues. This CDR3 is CAWNPGEDAGYTF. The CDR3 DNA reads TGTGCCTGGAATCCGGGAGAAGACGCTGGCTACACCTTC. Drawing the rest from reference TRBV30 and TRBJ1-2, the complete variable domain is SQTIHQWPATLVQPVGSPLSLECTVEGTSNPNLYWYRQAAGRGLQLLFYSVGIGQISSEVPQNLSASRPQDRQFILSSKKLLLSDSGFYLCAWNPGEDAGYTFGSGTRLTVV.

Regarding this clone: A read error may account for a junction end that differs from germline. The chain carries TRBV20-1 and TRBJ1-2; D might be TRBD1 (5 bases). CDR1 and CDR2 from the germline V gene are DFQATT and SNEGSKA (reference sequence). The CDR3 extends over 9 amino acids. CDR3 in amino acids: CSAAPGLAF. As DNA, the CDR3 is TGCAGTGCAGCCCCGGGACTCGCCTTC.

This clone occurred a few times. This chain uses TRBV30 with TRBJ2-7; D is perhaps TRBD1 (6 bases). Trimming took 4 bases from V and 7 from J, leaving 20 bases between them. CDR1 GTSNPN and CDR2 SVGIG come from the germline V gene (reference sequence). The CDR3 totals 14 residues. CDR3 in amino acids: CAWKGDFRMGEQYF. CDR3 nucleotides: TGTGCCTGGAAGGGGGATTTCAGGATGGGGGAGCAGTACTTC.

This clone was counted a few times. The chain recombines TRBV15 with TRBJ2-3; 11 bases agree with TRBD1. Germline V gene lookup returns CDR1 LNHNV and CDR2 YYDKDF (reference sequence). This CDR3 region has 18 residues. V was pared by 0 bases and J by 2 bases, with 7 bases of the junction left unmatched. DNA for the CDR3: TGTGCCACCAGCAGAGATGCGGGGACAGGGGGAGACACAGATACGCAGTATTTT. Residues: CATSRDAGTGGDTDTQYF.

The chain couples TRBV6-1 to TRBJ1-1; maybe TRBD1 (6 bases). The germline V and J ends were trimmed by 3 bases and 4 bases, with 21 bases remaining between them. This CDR3 spans 17 amino acids. Per germline, CDR1 MNHNS and CDR2 SASEGT. This CDR3 is CASSDQRGGAGVTEAFF. The DNA for the CDR3 is TGTGCCAGCAGTGACCAACGCGGGGGGGCTGGGGTCACTGAAGCTTTCTTT.

The chain has TRBV7-2 and TRBJ1-1; D may be TRBD1 (6 bases). The CDR3 loop spans 12 amino acids. With 6 bases removed from V and 6 bases from J, the gap between germline ends came to 11 bases. Germline CDR1 SGHTA, CDR2 FQGNSA. As DNA, the CDR3 is TGTGCCAGCAGGCGGACAGAGGCTGAAGCTTTCTTT. Translating gives CASRRTEAEAFF.

The chain couples TRBV28 to TRBJ2-7; 7 positions agree with TRBD2. The CDR3 consists of 15 residues. The trim removed 6 bases at V and 4 bases at J, leaving 12 bases unmatched. Germline lookup yields CDR1 MDHEN and CDR2 SYDVKM. CDR3 sequence: CASRGLAGIQYEQYF. CDR3 in DNA: TGTGCCAGCAGGGGGTTAGCGGGCATTCAATACGAGCAGTACTTC.

This sequence joins TRBV10-3 and TRBJ1-1; D gene ambiguous. Germline loops: CDR1 ENHRY, CDR2 SYGVKD. The V and J ends lost 10 bases and 0 bases respectively, with 12 bases between them. This CDR3 has 13 residues. DNA for the CDR3: TGTGCCACGCTGCAGGTATTGAACACTGAAGCTTTCTTT. As protein: CATLQVLNTEAFF.

This chain links TRBV19 with TRBJ1-1; maybe TRBD1 (6 bases). This CDR3 contains 16 residues. The V and J ends lost 3 bases and 6 bases respectively, with 20 bases between them. Germline V lookup: CDR1 LNHDA, CDR2 SQIVND (reference sequence). The CDR3 DNA is TGTGCCAGTAGTATGATCCCTACTCAGGGGTTCCCTGAAGCTTTCTTT. Its protein product is CASSMIPTQGFPEAFF.

CDR3 sequence (DNA): TGTGCCAGCAGCTTGGTGGGGCGCATGGAGACCCAGTACTTC. Amino acid sequence: CASSLVGRMETQYF. The chain links TRBV5-4 to TRBJ2-5, with D maybe TRBD1 (5 bases). The germline V gene has CDR1 SGHNT and CDR2 YYREEE (reference sequence). The CDR3 has 14 amino acids. The V and J ends lost 0 bases and 5 bases respectively, with 11 bases between them.

V is TRBV27 and J is TRBJ2-3; 12 bases line up with TRBD2. CDR1 MNHEY and CDR2 SMNVEV come from the germline V gene (reference sequence). The CDR3 contains 19 residues. The ends lost 5 bases at V and 0 bases at J; junction bases unmatched: 12. The CDR3 nucleotides are TGTGCCAGCAGTCCCTATTGGACTAGCGGGGTGACTAGCACAGATACGCAGTATTTT. This codes for CASSPYWTSGVTSTDTQYF.

The chain recombines TRBV5-1 with TRBJ2-7; a possible D gene is TRBD1 (6 bases). The CDR3 is made up of 15 amino acids. Trimming pared 2 bases from V and 3 bases from J, leaving 15 bases between. From germline, CDR1 is SGHRS and CDR2 YFSETQ. The CDR3 region has the DNA TGCGCCAGCAGCTTTGTACGGGGACAAAACTACGAGCAGTACTTC. This sequence encodes CASSFVRGQNYEQYF.

This chain connects TRBV5-6 to TRBJ2-5; D is perhaps TRBD2 (7 bases). Trimming removed 1 base from V and 7 bases from J, with 14 bases in between. CDR3 length equals 14 residues. CDR1 is SGHDT and CDR2 is YYEEEE in the germline V gene. The CDR3 region is CASSLRQGRGTQYF. The CDR3 coding sequence is TGTGCCAGCAGCTTGCGGCAGGGGAGGGGGACCCAGTACTTC.

The table lists this clone with a few counts. The gene calls are TRBV5-4 and TRBJ2-7; D may be TRBD1 (6 bases). This CDR3 contains 15 residues. Germline V gives CDR1 SGHNT, CDR2 YYREEE (reference sequence). V dropped 4 bases and J dropped 3 bases, with 17 bases sitting between them. DNA of the CDR3: TGTGCCAGCAGCGTGCCGACAGGAAAGGACTACGAGCAGTACTTC. Translating gives CASSVPTGKDYEQYF. Full variable domain (outside the CDR3, taken from reference TRBV5-4 and TRBJ2-7): ETGVTQSPTHLIKTRGQQVTLRCSSQSGHNTVSWYQQALGQGPQFIFQYYREEENGRGNFPPRFSGLQFPNYSSELNVNALELDDSALYLCASSVPTGKDYEQYFGPGTRLTVT.

The DNA for the CDR3 is TGTGCCGGGTCCCGGGACAGGGGCGGCGGTAATTCACCCCTCCACTTT. The encoded protein is CAGSRDRGGGNSPLHF. The genes are TRBV30 and TRBJ1-6; TRBD1 matches at 10 bases. Germline V gene lookup returns CDR1 GTSNPN and CDR2 SVGIG (reference sequence). CDR3 length: 16 amino acids. V shed 8 bases and J 6 bases; nucleotides not matched to a gene: 13.

This clone is a singleton in its sample. The chain couples TRBV10-3 to TRBJ2-1, with 7 bases fitting TRBD2. The J segment lost 5 bases and the V segment lost 6 bases, leaving 7 bases of the junction unmatched. This CDR3 spans 14 amino acids. Germline lookup yields CDR1 ENHRY and CDR2 SYGVKD. CDR3 in DNA: TGTGCCATCAGCGGGGGACTATTGGACAATGAGCAGTTCTTC. This translates into CAISGGLLDNEQFF.

This chain joins TRBV5-4 and TRBJ2-5, with D hard to call. This CDR3 spans 13 amino acids. The V and J ends lost 0 bases and 4 bases respectively, with 7 bases between them. The germline V gene has CDR1 SGHNT and CDR2 YYREEE (reference sequence). This CDR3 reads CASSLAELETQYF. CDR3 coding DNA: TGTGCCAGCAGCTTGGCTGAGTTAGAGACCCAGTACTTC.

V gene TRBV21-1 combines with J gene TRBJ1-2. TRBV21-1 is given as a pseudogene. The CDR3 extends over 13 amino acids. Here the CDR3 reads CASSTVLNYGYTF. CDR3 in DNA: TGTGCCAGCAGCACGGTCCTAAACTATGGCTACACCTTC.

The chain is built from TRBV9 and TRBJ2-1, with 9 bases aligning to TRBD1. The V and J ends lost 3 bases and 0 bases, in that order; junction bases with no gene match: 13. CDR1 and CDR2 (germline): SGDLS, YYNGEE. The CDR3 length is 19 residues. The DNA of the CDR3 is TGTGCCAGCAGCGCCCCGACAGGGGGAGCCTCGAGCTCCTACAATGAGCAGTTCTTC. Its protein is CASSAPTGGASSSYNEQFF.

The J gene is TRBJ1-3, the V gene TRBV9; D gene uncertain. CDR3 length equals 13 residues. Germline lookup yields CDR1 SGDLS and CDR2 YYNGEE. Trimming removed 0 bases at V and 4 bases at J, with 5 bases between. The CDR3 sequence: CASSVAQGNTIYF. CDR3 sequence (DNA): TGTGCCAGCAGCGTAGCCCAAGGAAACACCATATATTTT.

This clone was counted only a few times. J is TRBJ2-7 and V is TRBV29-1; TRBD1 is a possible D gene (6 bases). Germline V gene sequence: CDR1 SQVTM, CDR2 ANQGSEA. The germline V and J ends were trimmed by 0 bases and 1 base, with 22 bases remaining between them. The CDR3 spans 18 residues. The CDR3 DNA is TGCAGCGTTGAAGATCAGAAGTACGAGGGGGAACCTTCCTACGAGCAGTACTTC. Translation gives CSVEDQKYEGEPSYEQYF.

This clone appeared a few times. The rearrangement links TRBV29-1 to TRBJ1-1; 8 positions agree with TRBD1. CDR3 size: 11 residues. After removal of 4 bases from V and 10 bases from J, the junction contained 5 bases not matched to a gene. Looked up from germline, CDR1 is SQVTM and CDR2 is ANQGSEA. The CDR3: CSVGGQGPAFF. As DNA, the CDR3 is TGCAGCGTTGGAGGACAGGGACCAGCTTTCTTT.